Listed below are T cell receptor beta chains from one sample, sequenced in a study of T cells in Graves' hyperthyroidism and ophthalmopathy. TCRdb reprocessed the multiplex PCR reads via MiXCR and lists one record per CDR3 protein. The data hold approximately 560,000 distinct CDR3 sequences, with roughly 14% observed a single time. The sample consisted of blood. All receptors derive from a woman aged 25 to 39 with Graves' hyperthyroidism. Both conserved end residues are part of each CDR3.

>TRBJ2-2|TRBV12-3/TRBV12-4
CASSLLAGGSLNTGELFF
>TRBJ2-3|TRBV6-1
CASSEALGGRAADTQYF
>TRBJ2-1|TRBV10-3
CAIRKQGPAYNEQFF
>TRBJ2-1|TRBV9
CASAGLAGYEQFF
>TRBJ2-1|TRBV12-3/TRBV12-4
CASSPRLAGGHYNEQFF
>TRBJ1-1|TRBV5-1
CAGSLRQGGTEAFF
>TRBJ1-2|TRBV9
CASSPRMGTGKGYTF
>TRBJ2-7|TRBV19
CASSTGQGANEQYF
>TRBJ1-2|TRBV27
CASRNEGGDYGYTF
>TRBJ2-1|TRBV27
CASSSSGSAGEQFF
>TRBJ2-3|TRBV30
CAWSVIRVHDTQYF
>TRBJ2-1|TRBV11-2
CASSLDSQSYNEQFF
>TRBJ2-3|TRBV27
CASRQKTSTDTQYF
>TRBJ1-1|TRBV12-3/TRBV12-4
CASTNLGGRTEAFF
>TRBJ1-4|TRBV4-2
CASSQVDGGTNEKLFF
>TRBJ2-3|TRBV19
CASSPRLTGGTDTQYF
>TRBJ1-5|TRBV18
CASSHNSGEQPQHF
>TRBJ2-1|TRBV30
CAWSTRLNNEQFF
>TRBJ2-7|TRBV20-1
CSAASPRSAYEQYF
>TRBJ2-3|TRBV7-6
CASSPLDITDTQYF
>TRBJ2-2|TRBV6-1
CASSNRAPRNTGELFF
>TRBJ1-6|TRBV7-6
CASSSGTGNSPLHF
>TRBJ2-3|TRBV30
CAWSVRSRNTDTQYF
>TRBJ1-1|TRBV2
CATLRDINTEAFF
>TRBJ2-7|TRBV15
CATSSHRWGRVSYEQYF
>TRBJ2-7|TRBV7-9
CASSPTRGRGNYEQYF
>TRBJ2-7|TRBV7-9
CASSLAAAGQFSYEQYF
>TRBJ1-1|TRBV20-1
CSARGDRGAEAFF
>TRBJ2-1|TRBV6-4
CASGYSKLAQGAEQFF
>TRBJ1-1|TRBV29-1
CSVLNQGLGTEAFF
>TRBJ2-3|TRBV7-3
CASSWDPGGADTQYF
>TRBJ1-1|TRBV18
CASSGRQAGNTEAFF
>TRBJ1-3|TRBV6-5
CASSYRGGSGNTIYF
>TRBJ2-5|TRBV19
CASSTGTVESGETQYF
>TRBJ2-7|TRBV18
CASSPGGFEQYF
>TRBJ2-3|TRBV10-3
CAISGGRETDTQYF
>TRBJ1-2|TRBV4-3
CASSPAESYGYTF
>TRBJ1-1|TRBV30
CAWSGGQGSWAEAFF
>TRBJ1-1|TRBV18
CASSPQRVMNTEAFF
>TRBJ2-1|TRBV5-1
CASSLDLARSNEQFF
>TRBJ2-1|TRBV12-3/TRBV12-4
CASAPVSYNEQFF
>TRBJ2-1|TRBV13
CASRPTGNEQFF
>TRBJ2-1|TRBV6-1
CASRTGTGSSYNEQFF
>TRBJ2-1|TRBV20-1
CSARGFTGGGEQFF
>TRBJ1-5|TRBV24-1
CATSDSLGRGFNNQPQHF
>TRBJ2-7|TRBV28
CASNKGLQSQEQYF
>TRBJ2-1|TRBV14
CASRQGASIESLYNEQFF
>TRBJ2-3|TRBV20-1
CSATRLAETSTDTQYF